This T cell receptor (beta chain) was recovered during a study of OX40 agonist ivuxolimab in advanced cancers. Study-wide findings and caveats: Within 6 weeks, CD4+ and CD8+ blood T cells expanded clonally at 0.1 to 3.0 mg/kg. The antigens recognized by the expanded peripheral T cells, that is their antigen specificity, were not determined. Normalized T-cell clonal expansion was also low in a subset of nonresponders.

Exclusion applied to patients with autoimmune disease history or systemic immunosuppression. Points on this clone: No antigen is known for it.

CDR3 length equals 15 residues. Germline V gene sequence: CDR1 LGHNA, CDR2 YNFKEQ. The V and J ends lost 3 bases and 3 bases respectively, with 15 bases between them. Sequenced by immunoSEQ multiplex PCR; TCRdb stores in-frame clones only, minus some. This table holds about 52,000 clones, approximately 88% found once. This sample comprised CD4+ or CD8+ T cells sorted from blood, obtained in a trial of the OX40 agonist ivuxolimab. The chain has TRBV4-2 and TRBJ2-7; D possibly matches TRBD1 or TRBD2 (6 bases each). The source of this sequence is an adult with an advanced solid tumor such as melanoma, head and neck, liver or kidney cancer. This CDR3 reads CASSQQQGGGYEQYV. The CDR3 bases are TGTGCCAGCAGCCAGCAACAGGGAGGCGGCTACGAGCAGTACGTC.